Here is one T cell receptor beta chain with its context. The antigen remains unidentified. CD4+ T cells from unexposed donors were obtained before the COVID-19 pandemic (2011-2018). Isolation of CD4+ T cells took place after around 11 days in culture. Cells permitting, SARS-CoV-2 S/N and four cold-coronavirus spikes were tested on unexposed-donor CD4+ T cells. The CDR3 covers 13 residues. Germline CDR1 LGHNT, CDR2 FRNRAP. V was pared by 0 bases and J by 5 bases, with 7 bases between. The data were produced by immunoSEQ multiplex PCR, yet TCRdb's version contains in-frame clones alone and is incomplete. The sample holds more than 20,000 clones, less than 80% seen once. This specimen comes from a study of CD4 T cells in relation to SARS-CoV-2 and coronaviruses. Study-wide context: TCR beta CDR3s were sequenced after roughly nine-day antigen culture of PBMCs. General observations from the study: Crossreactivity was assessed only for spike protein, not other viral proteins. Compared with monoreactive clones, crossreactive clones showed significantly weaker SARS-CoV-2 expansion.

The genes are TRBV12-5 and TRBJ2-5; unclear D gene. The TCR sequence derives from a human donor in good health. The material sequenced was CD4+ T cells from PBMCs, cultured in vitro. CDR3 sequence (DNA): TGTGCTAGTGGTTTGGTACTCAAGGAGACCCAGTACTTC. Residues: CASGLVLKETQYF.